This T cell receptor beta chain was profiled in a study of cytomegalovirus exposure and HLA in healthy donors. Germline V gene lookup returns CDR1 MDHEN and CDR2 SYDVKM. V was cut by 1 base and J by 10 bases, with 14 bases left in between. The CDR3 has 15 residues. Nominally healthy donors were sampled, though unrecorded immune exposures were likely. The primer mix had 60 Vbeta and 13 Jbeta primers. Generated by immunoSEQ multiplex PCR, the TCRdb table keeps only in-frame clones and is missing some. The sample lists fewer than 200,000 clones, around 72% occurring once. Note on this clone: Its matching antigen is unknown.

Study findings and constraints: The authors later linked a missense DCLRE1C variant to TCR beta V- and J-gene trimming. As was reported, the HLA-A and HLA-B alleles of most subjects were accurately predicted from TCR beta sequences. Researchers reported in a later analysis that common viral pathogens appeared linked to several top clusters.

This sequence was found in a man aged 45-60 years in good health and CMV-seronegative. This rearrangement joins TRBV28 to TRBJ1-6; the D gene is possibly TRBD1 (6 bases). Input material: PBMCs. This CDR3 reads CASSLSGGPVSPLHF. Written as DNA, the CDR3 is TGTGCCAGCAGTTTATCGGGGGGGCCGGTATCACCCCTCCACTTT.